This T cell receptor beta chain is drawn from a study of cytomegalovirus exposure and HLA in healthy donors. Regarding the study as a whole: There were under 200 TCR beta chains listed as cytomegalovirus-associated. Most sequenced TCRs were rare (though some public TCRs occurred in many donors).

As to this clone: Its antigen is unidentified.

The method was immunoSEQ multiplex PCR; TCRdb's version includes in-frame clones alone and lacks a portion of them. The data contain 71,000 or so clones, around 94% of them seen just once; the ten biggest clones take up 2.5% to 3.5%. Germline CDR1 reads SGHTA; CDR2 reads FQGNSA. Trimming took off 5 bases at V and 0 bases at J, with 9 bases between the two ends. CDR3 size: 14 residues. The rearrangement joins TRBV7-2 to TRBJ2-3; no clear D. The sample comprised PBMCs. The receptor was derived from a woman under 30 in good health and CMV-seropositive. The DNA of the CDR3 is TGTGCCAGCAGCCCCGGTCATAGCACAGATACGCAGTATTTT. Residues: CASSPGHSTDTQYF.